A single sample gave rise to the 11 T cell receptor beta chains below, sequenced in a study of T-cell reconstitution after alpha-beta-depleted transplantation in children. Library preparation (for TCRbeta) was performed with unique molecular identifiers. TCRdb independently ran MiXCR on the PCR reads; one entry per CDR3 protein. Counted here are about 300,000 distinct CDR3 sequences, 10% occurring once; the ten biggest clones make up about 8%. The sample consisted of PBMCs, taken before TCRalphabeta/CD19-depleted stem cell transplant. Receptors originate from a boy under two years old with acute myeloid leukemia, due to receive a stem cell transplant.

This clonotype was observed at least ten times. The rearrangement links TRBV12-3 or TRBV12-4 to TRBJ2-3; 10 bases line up with TRBD1. The CDR3 contains 17 residues. V shed 7 bases and J 1 base; nucleotides not matched to a gene: 11. The DNA of the CDR3 is TGTGCCAGCACCCCCGGGACAGGGGTTAGAGGCACAGATACGCAGTATTTT. This sequence encodes CASTPGTGVRGTDTQYF.

The sample holds a few counts of this clonotype. V usage is TRBV7-9 and J usage is TRBJ1-3, with D hard to call. Trimming shortened V by 4 bases and J by 6 bases, and 16 bases separated the two germline ends. There are 15 residues in the CDR3. Germline values: CDR1 SEHNR, CDR2 FQNEAQ (reference sequence). The DNA of the CDR3 is TGTGCCAGCAGCTCCTTCGCAGGCACCGCAAACACCATATATTTT. Translation gives CASSSFAGTANTIYF.

In its sample, this clonotype was seen many times. In nucleotides, the CDR3 is TGCGCCAGCAGCCAAGATGGCGTGGGCGCTGGGGCCAACGTCCTGACTTTC. Its translation: CASSQDGVGAGANVLTF. The chain combines TRBV4-3 with TRBJ2-6; D unclear. Looked up from germline, CDR1 is LGHNA and CDR2 is YSLEER. CDR3 length equals 17 residues. The V end lost 0 bases, the J end lost 2 bases, and 11 bases lay between the germline ends.

This clonotype was seen many times. The chain is built from TRBV9 and TRBJ2-7; D uncertain. This CDR3 region has 15 residues. Germline CDR1 reads SGDLS; CDR2 reads YYNGEE. Trimming removed 0 bases at V and 6 bases at J, with 16 bases between. The CDR3, as DNA: TGTGCCAGCAGCGTAGAAGCAGGCGCTCGGAGCGAGCAGTACTTC. Translated: CASSVEAGARSEQYF.

This clonotype was found many times. The V and J genes are TRBV7-8 and TRBJ2-7; 9 nucleotides align to TRBD2. Germline-derived CDR1 and CDR2 are SGHVS and FQNEAQ. Losses at the gene ends were 3 bases for V and 9 bases for J; bases not matched to a gene: 15. The CDR3 spans 16 residues. CDR3 sequence: CASSFRRRGGSRVQYF. The CDR3 DNA reads TGTGCCAGCAGCTTTAGGAGGCGGGGGGGGAGCAGGGTGCAGTACTTC.

The sample holds many counts of this clonotype. The rearrangement uses TRBV12-3 or TRBV12-4 and TRBJ2-2; D remains unclear. Trimming cost V 8 bases and J 3 bases, with 7 bases left between them. The CDR3 contains 12 residues. The CDR3, as DNA: TGTGCCAGCCCCGAGGACACCGGGGAGCTGTTTTTT. Residues: CASPEDTGELFF.

This clonotype was picked up a small number of times. CDR3 region: CASSLARQVLNTEAFF. CDR3 bases: TGTGCCAGCAGCTTAGCCCGACAGGTTTTGAACACTGAAGCTTTCTTT. V usage is TRBV7-2 and J usage is TRBJ1-1, with D possibly being TRBD1 (6 bases). The CDR3 covers 16 residues. V was cut by 0 bases and J by 0 bases, with 11 bases left in between. Germline V gives CDR1 SGHTA, CDR2 FQGNSA.

This rearrangement joins TRBV7-2 to TRBJ2-7; 8 nucleotides match TRBD1. This CDR3 spans 14 amino acids. Germline CDR1 is SGHTA and CDR2 is FQGNSA. V shed 5 bases, J shed 5 bases, and the junction held 8 bases outside the gene matches. The CDR3 region is CASSPGTGEDEQYF. The CDR3 DNA reads TGTGCCAGCAGCCCCGGGACAGGAGAAGACGAGCAGTACTTC.

This clonotype was seen repeatedly, ten times or more. The gene calls are TRBV4-3 and TRBJ2-5; 7 bases fit TRBD2. The V gene's germline CDR1 is LGHNA and CDR2 YSLEER. V lost 0 bases, J lost 4 bases, and 11 bases stayed unmatched. The CDR3 consists of 17 residues. CDR3 sequence reads: CASSQEYGGGPRETQYF. For the CDR3, the DNA is TGCGCCAGCAGCCAAGAGTACGGGGGAGGGCCTAGAGAGACCCAGTACTTC.

The table lists this clonotype with many counts. The chain employs TRBV27 and TRBJ1-1; TRBD1 matches at 9 bases. The CDR3 consists of 16 residues. Germline trimming cut 2 bases from V and 5 bases from J; bases unmatched to any gene: 9. Germline V gene sequence: CDR1 MNHEY, CDR2 SMNVEV (reference sequence). The CDR3 loop is CASSLTGTGLGTEAFF. As DNA, the CDR3 is TGTGCCAGCAGTTTAACCGGGACAGGGCTGGGAACTGAAGCTTTCTTT.

About this clonotype: This could be a read error, since a much larger clone is one nucleotide away. The final CDR3 position lacks the conserved phenylalanine or tryptophan, pointing to a likely read error. The chain links TRBV9 to TRBJ2-7; 9 nucleotides align to TRBD2. CDR3 size: 15 residues. V lost 3 bases, J lost 1 base, and 5 bases stayed unmatched. Germline CDR1 is SGDLS and CDR2 is YYNGEE. CDR3 coding DNA: TGTGCCAGCAGCGAGGGGGCGGGGGGGTCCTACGAGCAGTACTCC. It encodes CASSEGAGGSYEQYS.